The 7 T cell receptor beta chains in this list originate from one sample, sequenced in a study of T cells in Graves' hyperthyroidism and ophthalmopathy. It was RNA transcripts that yielded the amplified TCR beta CDR3 regions. Carried out on the TCR CDR3, a first-round RT-PCR used the HTBI primer set. One entry per CDR3 protein results from TCRdb running MiXCR on the multiplex PCR reads. The table shows 250,000 to 300,000 distinct CDR3 sequences, with 13% to 15% occurring only once. The sequencing sample was made of blood. These receptors were obtained from a woman between 50 and 59 years old with Graves' hyperthyroidism that later progressed to Graves' ophthalmopathy.

This clonotype appeared many times. The chain employs TRBV11-2 and TRBJ2-7; D possibly corresponds to TRBD1 (5 bases). This CDR3 is built from 15 residues. Germline-derived CDR1 and CDR2 are SGHAT and FQNNGV. Trimming took off 0 bases at V and 7 bases at J, with 16 bases between the two ends. DNA of the CDR3: TGTGCCAGCAGCTTAGACGTCAGGGAATCAGGGGAGCAGTACTTC. This encodes CASSLDVRESGEQYF.

Ten or more counts support this clonotype. This sequence joins TRBV12-3 or TRBV12-4 and TRBJ2-1; the D gene is possibly TRBD2 (6 bases). V lost 2 bases to trimming and J lost 6 bases, with 14 bases between them. This CDR3 has 15 residues. CDR3 in amino acids: CASSLRWEEPNEQFF. As DNA, the CDR3 is TGTGCCAGCAGTTTAAGGTGGGAGGAGCCCAATGAGCAGTTCTTC.

The V and J genes are TRBV12-5 and TRBJ2-1; 9 nucleotides line up with TRBD2. Per germline, CDR1 LGHNT and CDR2 FRNRAP. Trimming at V came to 1 base and at J to 7 bases, leaving 14 bases not matched to a gene. The CDR3 totals 18 residues. CDR3 coding DNA: TGTGCTAGTGGTTTGGCCGAGGGGGGCGGGAGGGCTGATAATGAGCAGTTCTTC. Translation: CASGLAEGGGRADNEQFF.

This clonotype was picked up many times. The chain couples TRBV12-3 or TRBV12-4 to TRBJ2-1; D remains unclear. The V end was cut by 7 bases, the J end by 8 bases, with 12 bases between. There are 12 residues in the CDR3. CDR3: CASNLPRDEQFF. CDR3 DNA sequence: TGTGCCAGCAATTTGCCTAGGGATGAGCAGTTCTTC.

This clonotype was picked up one time. This chain connects TRBV29-1 to TRBJ2-3, with TRBD2 matching over 12 bases. The CDR3 contains 16 residues. Germline V lookup: CDR1 SQVTM, CDR2 ANQGSEA. J was trimmed by 3 bases and V by 1 base; bases with no gene match: 5. The CDR3 DNA reads as TGCAGCGTTGAAGGACTAGCGGGAGTCGGGACAGATACGCAGTATTTT. Translated: CSVEGLAGVGTDTQYF.

This clonotype has at least ten counts. J is TRBJ2-3 and V is TRBV30; 9 bases align to TRBD1. The CDR3 sequence is 13 residues long. Trimming removed 7 bases from V and 4 bases from J; junction bases left unmatched: 6. CDR1 GTSNPN and CDR2 SVGIG come from the germline V gene (reference sequence). In nucleotides, the CDR3 is TGTGCCTCCCCGGGACAGGGTTCAGATACGCAGTATTTT. Its translation: CASPGQGSDTQYF.

In its sample, this clonotype was seen many times. This chain links TRBV2 with TRBJ1-5, with D perhaps TRBD1 (6 bases). The germline CDR1 and CDR2 sequences are SNHLY and FYNNEI. CDR3 length: 15 residues. Trimming left V 7 bases short and J 4 bases short, with 17 bases between. CDR3 amino acids: CASKEHRDTNQPQHF. The CDR3 nucleotides are TGTGCCAGCAAGGAACACCGGGACACAAATCAGCCCCAGCATTTT.